The rows below give T cell receptor beta chains drawn from one sample of a study of CD8 T cells in Susac syndrome. TCRdb re-called the immunoSEQ multiplex PCR reads with MiXCR, one entry per CDR3 protein. There are 150,000 or so distinct CDR3 sequences in the sample; around 95% occur only once, and over 0.12% lies in the top ten. Sequencing was carried out using CD4+ T cells from PBMCs. These receptors came from a human donor in good health. Each CDR3 is given with its conserved first and last residue. Each record gives: V gene, J gene, D gene, clone size, CDR3 DNA, CDR3 protein. A D gene is named only where the DNA matches it firmly. Expanded clones are given a class, and other clones once, few, many or no size at all.

TRBV29-1,TRBJ1-3,.,.,TGCAGCGTGGCCTCTGGAAACACCATATATTTT,CSVASGNTIYF
TRBV29-1,TRBJ1-2,.,.,TGCAGCGTGTCCCGACAGAACTATGGCTACACCTTC,CSVSRQNYGYTF
TRBV29-1,TRBJ2-1,.,.,TGCAGCGGCGAGGTCCGTTACAATGAGCAGTTCTTC,CSGEVRYNEQFF
TRBV5-1,TRBJ2-3,.,.,TGCGCCAGCAGACTCTTGGGGGGCGCAGATACGCAGTATTTT,CASRLLGGADTQYF
TRBV20-1,TRBJ2-1,TRBD2,.,TGCAGTGCCAAAGCGACTAGCGGGTTTTACGATGAGCAGTTCTTC,CSAKATSGFYDEQFF
TRBV6-2/TRBV6-3,TRBJ2-7,.,.,TGTGCCAGCAGTACACGAACAGGCAACGAGCAGTACTTC,CASSTRTGNEQYF
TRBV29-1,TRBJ2-3,TRBD1,.,TGCAGCGTTGCAGGGGACAGGGTAGGAGATACGCAGTATTTT,CSVAGDRVGDTQYF
TRBV6-5,TRBJ1-1,.,once,TGTGCCAGCAGTTACGAGCCCCCAATTCCGGGACTCTGGAACACTGAAGCTTTCTTT,CASSYEPPIPGLWNTEAFF
TRBV29-1,TRBJ2-2,TRBD1,.,TGCAGCGTTGAAGGACAGGGACCGAACACCGGGGAGCTGTTTTTT,CSVEGQGPNTGELFF
TRBV6-2/TRBV6-3,TRBJ2-6,.,few,TGTGCCAGCAGTTACGCCCGGGCTGGGGCCAACGTCCTGACTTTC,CASSYARAGANVLTF
TRBV5-6,TRBJ1-1,.,once,TGTGCCAGCAGCCACAGGTTTCGTGAAGCTTTCTTT,CASSHRFREAFF
TRBV7-2,TRBJ1-6,.,.,TGTGCCAGCAGGAGGGGACCGAGTAATTCACCCCTCCACTTT,CASRRGPSNSPLHF
TRBV12-3/TRBV12-4,TRBJ1-5,.,few,TGTGCCAGCAGTTTAGAGAATCAGCCCCAGCATTTT,CASSLENQPQHF
TRBV2,TRBJ2-1,.,.,TGTGCCAGCAGTGAGGATAGAGATATCTATGAGCAGTTCTTC,CASSEDRDIYEQFF
TRBV5-1,TRBJ2-7,.,.,TGCGCCAGCAGCCAACAGGGAACCTACGAGCAGTACTTC,CASSQQGTYEQYF
TRBV3-1,TRBJ2-7,TRBD1,.,TGTGCCAGCAGCCGAATGACAGGGCTCGAGCAGTACTTC,CASSRMTGLEQYF
TRBV5-6,TRBJ2-3,.,once,TGTGCCAGCAGGTCTAGTTTCTTGGGCACAGATACGCAGTATTTT,CASRSSFLGTDTQYF
TRBV5-6,TRBJ1-4,.,.,TGTGCCAGCAGCTTGGCAGGGATAAGTTCTAATGAAAAACTGTTTTTT,CASSLAGISSNEKLFF
TRBV6-6,TRBJ1-6,.,.,TGTGCCAGCAGCCAGGGACTCTATAATTCACCCCTCCACTTT,CASSQGLYNSPLHF
TRBV14,TRBJ2-5,TRBD1,.,TGTGCCAGCAGCCAAGAAACAGGGGCCGGGGAGACCCAGTACTTC,CASSQETGAGETQYF
TRBV29-1,TRBJ1-1,.,.,TGCAGCGTTGTGACCTTGCTGACTGAAGCTTTCTTT,CSVVTLLTEAFF
TRBV20-1,TRBJ2-3,TRBD1,.,TGCAGTGCTAGGCAACACAGGGGGCTTTCGGGAGATACGCAGTATTTT,CSARQHRGLSGDTQYF
TRBV7-2,TRBJ2-5,.,.,TGTGCCAGCAGCTCCTACCAGGGCCATATAAAAGAGACCCAGTACTTC,CASSSYQGHIKETQYF
TRBV29-1,TRBJ1-1,TRBD1,once,TGCAGCGTTGGACCGGGACAGGGAACCACTGAAGCTTTCTTT,CSVGPGQGTTEAFF
TRBV5-1,TRBJ2-1,.,.,TGCGCCAGCAGCTTGGCCGTTAACAATGAGCAGTTCTTC,CASSLAVNNEQFF
TRBV20-1,TRBJ2-3,.,.,TGCAGTGCTAGAGATGGTACCAAGGGGTCGGTAGATACGCAGTATTTT,CSARDGTKGSVDTQYF
TRBV20-1,TRBJ1-2,.,.,TGCAGTGCTAGAGATTCAGGAGCTAATGGCTACACCTTC,CSARDSGANGYTF
TRBV18,TRBJ2-1,TRBD1,.,TGTGCCAGCTCACCACCTGGGGACAGGCTTAACAATGAGCAGTTCTTC,CASSPPGDRLNNEQFF
TRBV20-1,TRBJ2-7,TRBD1,.,TGCAGTGCTAGACGGACAGGGAGCTCCTACGAGCAGTACTTC,CSARRTGSSYEQYF
TRBV20-1,TRBJ2-7,.,.,TGCAGTGCTAGAGACCCAACCAGGGGAACCTACGAGCAGTACTTC,CSARDPTRGTYEQYF
TRBV4-3,TRBJ2-2,TRBD1,.,TGCGCCAGCAGCCATTTAACTGGGACAGGAAACACCGGGGAGCTGTTTTTT,CASSHLTGTGNTGELFF
TRBV20-1,TRBJ2-3,.,.,TGCAGTGCTAGTGCCAGCGAGAAGTCCACAGATACGCAGTATTTT,CSASASEKSTDTQYF
TRBV4-2,TRBJ2-7,.,.,TGTGCCAGCAGCCAAGGTCCGGCAGGGGAGGAAGGGGGGCAGTACTTC,CASSQGPAGEEGGQYF
TRBV6-5,TRBJ1-5,.,.,TGTGCCAGCAGTTACTCGGCCGGGATGAATCAGCCCCAGCATTTT,CASSYSAGMNQPQHF
TRBV7-9,TRBJ1-1,.,.,TGTGCCAGCAGCCCGGACCTAACTGAAGCTTTCTTT,CASSPDLTEAFF
TRBV28,TRBJ2-3,TRBD1,.,TGTGCCAGCGAACAGGGGAATACGCAGTATTTT,CASEQGNTQYF
TRBV4-3,TRBJ2-1,.,.,TGCGCCAGCAGCCAAGGACAGATCCACTACAATGAGCAGTTCTTC,CASSQGQIHYNEQFF
TRBV29-1,TRBJ2-6,TRBD1,.,TGCAGCGTTGGGACAGGGAGCTCTGGGGCCAACGTCCTGACTTTC,CSVGTGSSGANVLTF
TRBV12-3/TRBV12-4,TRBJ1-6,.,.,TGTGCCAGCAGTTTCGGGTTGGGAACCCTCCACTTT,CASSFGLGTLHF
TRBV7-2,TRBJ2-1,TRBD2,.,TGTGCCAGCAGCTTCGGGACTAGCAATGAGCAGTTCTTC,CASSFGTSNEQFF
TRBV29-1,TRBJ2-3,TRBD1,.,TGCAGCGGGGGGACAGGGACAGATACGCAGTATTTT,CSGGTGTDTQYF
TRBV6-1,TRBJ2-3,.,.,TGTGCCAGCAGTGTTCGGGACGGAGCAGATACGCAGTATTTT,CASSVRDGADTQYF
TRBV4-2,TRBJ2-5,TRBD2,.,TGTGCCAGCAGCCAAGAACGGGCGGGGGGGCCAGAGACCCAGTACTTC,CASSQERAGGPETQYF
TRBV20-1,TRBJ2-7,.,.,TGCAGTGCTAGAGGAGGGTGGGAGCAGTACTTC,CSARGGWEQYF
TRBV15,TRBJ1-5,.,.,TGTGCCACCAGCAGAGATCGCCAGCCCCAGCATTTT,CATSRDRQPQHF
TRBV6-2/TRBV6-3,TRBJ1-5,.,.,TGTGCCAGCAGTTACTCGCGTGGCGCGGCAAAGTTAGATCAGCCCCAGCATTTT,CASSYSRGAAKLDQPQHF